Listed here are 30 T cell receptor beta chains from one sample, sequenced in a study of OX40 agonist ivuxolimab in advanced cancers. Libraries were prepared by immunoSEQ multiplex PCR; TCRdb keeps only in-frame clonotypes and omits some of them. The data contain over 95,000 clones, roughly 90% of them singletons. Sequencing was performed on CD4+ or CD8+ T cells sorted from blood, taken in a trial of the OX40 agonist ivuxolimab. These TCRs come from an adult with an advanced solid tumor such as melanoma, head and neck, liver or kidney cancer.

The V and J genes are TRBV7-3 and TRBJ2-2; the D gene is possibly TRBD1 (6 bases). This CDR3 contains 13 residues. The V gene's germline CDR1 is SGHTA and CDR2 FQGTGA. V lost 5 bases to trimming and J lost 4 bases, with 8 bases between them. CDR3 protein: CASSTGSTGELFF. The DNA for the CDR3 is TGTGCCAGCAGCACAGGGTCCACCGGGGAGCTGTTTTTT.

This sequence joins TRBV29-1 and TRBJ2-3; tentative D call: TRBD1 (6 bases). V lost 5 bases, J lost 1 base, and 13 bases lay in between. The CDR3 has 14 amino acids. CDR1 and CDR2 from the germline V gene are SQVTM and ANQGSEA. For the CDR3, the DNA is TGCAGCGTTCTAAGGGCAGGGGGCACAGATACGCAGTATTTT. Its translation is CSVLRAGGTDTQYF.

This chain joins TRBV27 and TRBJ2-7, with D uncertain. The CDR3 extends over 14 amino acids. Between the trimmed V and J ends, which lost 0 bases and 5 bases, there was a span of 11 bases. CDR1 and CDR2 (germline): MNHEY, SMNVEV (reference sequence). The CDR3 spells CASSLSSLQNEQYF. In DNA form, the CDR3 reads TGTGCCAGCAGTTTATCATCCTTGCAGAACGAGCAGTACTTC.

The chain recombines TRBV7-2 with TRBJ2-7; D is undetermined. CDR3 size: 13 residues. Germline-derived CDR1 and CDR2 are SGHTA and FQGNSA. V dropped 4 bases and J dropped 5 bases, with 12 bases sitting between them. This chain's CDR3 is CASSSYGSDEQYF. CDR3 DNA: TGTGCCAGCAGCTCCTACGGGTCCGACGAGCAGTACTTC.

V gene TRBV5-1 combines with J gene TRBJ1-3; D might be TRBD1 (6 bases). From germline, CDR1 is SGHRS and CDR2 YFSETQ. The length of the CDR3 is 15 residues. V was clipped by 7 bases and J by 0 bases, with 14 bases between them. For the CDR3, the DNA is TGCGCCAGCCGTCCGACAGGAGCCTCTGGAAACACCATATATTTT. Its translation: CASRPTGASGNTIYF.

The CDR3 sequence: CASSYSRGFDEKLFF. CDR3 DNA sequence: TGTGCCAGCAGTTACTCTCGGGGGTTCGATGAAAAACTGTTTTTT. This chain joins TRBV6-5 and TRBJ1-4; D might be TRBD1 (5 bases). The germline V and J ends were trimmed by 0 bases and 6 bases, with 11 bases remaining between them. CDR1 MNHEY and CDR2 SVGAGI come from the germline V gene. The CDR3 loop spans 15 amino acids.

V is TRBV5-1 and J is TRBJ2-7, with 9 bases aligning to TRBD2. Germline V CDR1 and CDR2: SGHRS, YFSETQ. J gave up 4 bases and V 4 bases, and 12 bases lay outside the gene matches. The CDR3 has 16 amino acids. CDR3 DNA sequence: TGCGCCAGCAGCCCTCGGGATAGCGGGGGTTCATACGAGCAGTACTTC. It encodes CASSPRDSGGSYEQYF.

V is TRBV19 and J is TRBJ1-1; D is unclear. The V and J ends lost 9 bases and 3 bases respectively, with 14 bases between them. CDR1 LNHDA and CDR2 SQIVND come from the germline V gene (reference sequence). The CDR3 contains 13 residues. In DNA form, the CDR3 reads TGTGCCAGGGATAGGGCGCGGGACACTGAAGCTTTCTTT. Its protein is CARDRARDTEAFF.

This chain uses TRBV7-9 with TRBJ2-7, with D perhaps TRBD2 (6 bases). V lost 3 bases and J lost 2, with 8 bases in between. The germline gives CDR1 SEHNR, CDR2 FQNEAQ (reference sequence). The CDR3 spans 13 residues. CDR3 coding DNA: TGTGCCAGCAGCTTGGAGGGCCCCTACGAGCAGTACTTC. It codes for CASSLEGPYEQYF. Based on the CDR3 plus reference TRBV7-9 and TRBJ2-7, the full variable domain is DTGVSQNPRHKITKRGQNVTFRCDPISEHNRLYWYRQTLGQGPEFLTYFQNEAQLEKSRLLSDRFSAERPKGSFSTLEIQRTEQGDSAMYLCASSLEGPYEQYFGPGTRLTVT.

V usage is TRBV7-9 and J usage is TRBJ1-4; tentatively, D is TRBD1 (5 bases). Looked up from germline, CDR1 is SEHNR and CDR2 is FQNEAQ (reference sequence). Between the trimmed V and J ends, which lost 5 bases and 5 bases, there was a span of 15 bases. The CDR3 length is 15 residues. For the CDR3, the DNA is TGTGCCAGCAGCATACCCGGGACCCAAAATGAAAAACTGTTTTTT. Translated, it gives CASSIPGTQNEKLFF.

The CDR3 nucleotides are TGTGCCAGCAGCATAAGGACAGGGTCGTGGAACACTGAAGCTTTCTTT. Its protein product is CASSIRTGSWNTEAFF. V usage is TRBV5-5 and J usage is TRBJ1-1, with 8 bases matching TRBD1. The V gene end was trimmed by 4 bases and the J gene end by 1 base; junction bases not matched to a gene: 9. CDR1 is SGHKS, CDR2 YYEKEE, per germline (reference sequence). The CDR3 is 16 residues long.

V and J are TRBV28 and TRBJ1-4; TRBD1 might be the D (6 bases). The length of the CDR3 is 12 residues. The V gene lost 10 bases and the J gene lost 1 base, with 7 bases spanning the gap. CDR1 and CDR2 from the germline V gene are MDHEN and SYDVKM. The CDR3 reads CATQGTNEKLFF. CDR3 DNA sequence: TGTGCCACACAGGGAACTAATGAAAAACTGTTTTTT.

The genes are TRBV30 and TRBJ1-1, with D tentatively TRBD1 (5 bases). Germline lookup yields CDR1 GTSNPN and CDR2 SVGIG (reference sequence). The CDR3 totals 16 residues. V lost 4 bases to trimming and J lost 4 bases, with 22 bases between them. DNA for the CDR3: TGTGCCTGGACCCCCCGGGCTTTAAGGGGCCTCACTGAAGCTTTCTTT. Translated, it gives CAWTPRALRGLTEAFF.

The chain uses TRBV29-1 and TRBJ1-6; the D is unclear. CDR3 length: 13 residues. Germline values: CDR1 SQVTM, CDR2 ANQGSEA. The V and J ends lost 4 bases and 4 bases respectively, with 8 bases between them. The CDR3 sequence is CSVGYGYNSPLHF. The CDR3 DNA reads as TGCAGCGTTGGATATGGGTATAATTCACCCCTCCACTTT.

The V and J genes are TRBV6-5 and TRBJ1-5, with D maybe TRBD1 (6 bases). Trimming removed 3 bases from V and 7 bases from J, with 10 bases in between. The CDR3 loop spans 13 amino acids. Germline assignment: CDR1 MNHEY and CDR2 SVGAGI. CDR3 sequence (DNA): TGTGCCAGCAGTTATTCAGGGGAGCAGCCCCAGCATTTT. Its translation is CASSYSGEQPQHF.

This clone has more than one count but fewer than ten. The rearrangement joins TRBV18 to TRBJ2-3; 9 bases line up with TRBD2. With 3 bases clipped from V and 2 bases from J, the junction kept 3 bases outside the gene matches. The CDR3 extends over 15 amino acids. CDR1 KGHSH and CDR2 LQKENI come from the germline V gene. Written as DNA, the CDR3 is TGTGCCAGCTCACCGGGACTAGCCTTCACAGATACGCAGTATTTT. Translating it yields CASSPGLAFTDTQYF.

This chain joins TRBV27 and TRBJ1-6; D perhaps matches TRBD1 (6 bases). The V end lost 6 bases, the J end lost 7 bases, and 16 bases lay between the germline ends. This CDR3 spans 15 amino acids. Germline values: CDR1 MNHEY, CDR2 SMNVEV (reference sequence). The CDR3 here is CASSRYRASNSPLHF. In nucleotides, the CDR3 is TGTGCCAGCAGCCGATACAGGGCTTCGAATTCACCCCTCCACTTT.

The chain joins TRBV7-2 to TRBJ2-5, with 7 bases lining up with TRBD2. Germline CDR1 is SGHTA and CDR2 is FQGNSA. Trimming at V came to 5 bases and at J to 5 bases, leaving 8 bases not matched to a gene. This CDR3 region has 14 residues. The CDR3 nucleotides read TGTGCCAGCAGCCCCGGGCTAGCGGCGGAGACCCAGTACTTC. Amino acids: CASSPGLAAETQYF.

J is TRBJ1-3 and V is TRBV7-9; D is perhaps TRBD1 (5 bases). CDR1 and CDR2 (germline): SEHNR, FQNEAQ (reference sequence). The CDR3 loop spans 16 amino acids. V lost 8 bases and J 0 bases, leaving 17 bases between the germline ends. The CDR3 protein is CASLGFPGNSGNTIYF. CDR3 sequence (DNA): TGTGCCAGCCTTGGTTTTCCAGGGAACTCTGGAAACACCATATATTTT.

V and J are TRBV7-8 and TRBJ1-5, with TRBD1 identical over 7 bases. This CDR3 has 14 amino acids. Germline CDR1 is SGHVS and CDR2 is FQNEAQ. After removal of 6 bases from V and 7 bases from J, the junction contained 9 bases not matched to a gene. The CDR3 nucleotides read TGTGCCAGCAGACCCGACAGGGCCAGGCAGCCCCAGCATTTT. It yields the protein CASRPDRARQPQHF.

The chain recombines TRBV5-6 with TRBJ1-2; D is possibly TRBD1 (5 bases). V lost 2 bases and J 4 bases, leaving 12 bases between the germline ends. Germline CDR1 and CDR2: SGHDT and YYEEEE. The length of the CDR3 is 14 residues. The CDR3 sequence is CASSLEGLRYGYTF. CDR3 coding DNA: TGTGCCAGCAGCTTAGAGGGACTCCGCTATGGCTACACCTTC.

This clone has only one observation. The chain carries TRBV7-9 and TRBJ2-1, with D uncertain. Trimming took off 3 bases at V and 10 bases at J, with 13 bases between the two ends. Germline V gene lookup returns CDR1 SEHNR and CDR2 FQNEAQ (reference sequence). CDR3 length: 13 residues. CDR3 residues: CASSFSALGEQFF. CDR3 DNA sequence: TGTGCCAGCAGCTTTTCCGCTTTGGGGGAGCAGTTCTTC.

The rearrangement joins TRBV5-1 to TRBJ1-4; D not certain. This CDR3 comprises 14 residues. V dropped 1 base and J dropped 8 bases, with 12 bases sitting between them. Germline-derived CDR1 and CDR2 are SGHRS and YFSETQ. The CDR3 region is CASSLRQPMEKLFF. The CDR3 nucleotides are TGCGCCAGCAGCTTGAGGCAGCCGATGGAAAAACTGTTTTTT.

The chain has TRBV6-5 and TRBJ2-1; 12 bases are shared with TRBD2. CDR3 length: 15 amino acids. After removal of 5 bases from V and 7 bases from J, the junction contained 6 bases not matched to a gene. Germline V gene sequence: CDR1 MNHEY, CDR2 SVGAGI. In DNA, the CDR3 is TGTGCCAGCAGTCTCACCCTAGCGGGGGGGAATGAGCAGTTCTTC. Its protein is CASSLTLAGGNEQFF.

This chain joins TRBV6-1 and TRBJ1-2; D unclear. Per germline, CDR1 MNHNS and CDR2 SASEGT. The length of the CDR3 is 11 residues. The V end lost 3 bases, the J end lost 5 bases, and 4 bases lay between the germline ends. The CDR3 sequence is CASSDQYGYTF. CDR3 DNA: TGTGCCAGCAGTGATCAGTATGGCTACACCTTC.

This rearrangement joins TRBV6-1 to TRBJ1-5; 7 bases match TRBD1. V dropped 7 bases and J dropped 4; count of bases not matched to a gene: 7. There are 14 residues in the CDR3. Germline CDR1 is MNHNS and CDR2 is SASEGT. The CDR3 region has the DNA TGTGCCAGCACCCGGGACAGCCAGAATCAGCCCCAGCATTTT. The encoded protein is CASTRDSQNQPQHF.

The genes are TRBV19 and TRBJ2-7; D is uncertain. Trimming removed 3 bases at V and 0 bases at J, with 9 bases between. Germline V lookup: CDR1 LNHDA, CDR2 SQIVND (reference sequence). This CDR3 is 14 amino acids long. The DNA for the CDR3 is TGTGCCAGTAGTATGGGTCAGAACTCCTACGAGCAGTACTTC. This codes for CASSMGQNSYEQYF.

The sample holds one count of this clone. The J gene is TRBJ1-5, the V gene TRBV7-2; D gene ambiguous. Germline CDR1 reads SGHTA; CDR2 reads FQGNSA. Trimming removed 6 bases from V and 6 bases from J, with 12 bases in between. The CDR3 has 13 amino acids. CDR3: CASSRTPGQPQHF. The CDR3 DNA follows: TGTGCCAGCAGTCGCACGCCGGGTCAGCCCCAGCATTTT.

V gene TRBV18 combines with J gene TRBJ2-5; no clear D. Germline V gene lookup returns CDR1 KGHSH and CDR2 LQKENI. V was pared by 0 bases and J by 5 bases, with 10 bases between. There are 14 residues in the CDR3. The CDR3 is CASSPPNGPETQYF. The CDR3 DNA reads TGTGCCAGCTCACCACCTAACGGGCCGGAGACCCAGTACTTC. Filled out from reference TRBV18 and TRBJ2-5, the complete variable domain reads NAGVMQNPRHLVRRRGQEARLRCSPMKGHSHVYWYRQLPEEGLKFMVYLQKENIIDESGMPKERFSAEFPKEGPSILRIQQVVRGDSAAYFCASSPPNGPETQYFGPGTRLLVL.

The J gene is TRBJ2-5, the V gene TRBV5-4; 12 bases are a match to TRBD2. V shed 10 bases and J 5 bases; nucleotides not matched to a gene: 9. Looked up from germline, CDR1 is SGHNT and CDR2 is YYREEE (reference sequence). CDR3 length: 14 residues. CDR3 sequence reads: CADSSGGAFETQYF. The DNA for the CDR3 is TGTGCCGACTCTAGCGGGGGGGCCTTCGAGACCCAGTACTTC.